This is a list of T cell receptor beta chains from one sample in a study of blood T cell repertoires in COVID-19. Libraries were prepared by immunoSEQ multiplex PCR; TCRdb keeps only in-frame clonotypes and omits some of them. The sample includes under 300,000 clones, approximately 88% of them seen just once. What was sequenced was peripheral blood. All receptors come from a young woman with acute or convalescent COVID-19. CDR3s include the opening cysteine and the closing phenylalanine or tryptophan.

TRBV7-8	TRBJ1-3	CASSRGGNTIYF
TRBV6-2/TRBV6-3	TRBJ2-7	CASSPSGMNSYEQYF
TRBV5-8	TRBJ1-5	CASSLDLDRVQPQHF
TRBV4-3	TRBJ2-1	CASSQQLAGTYNEQFF
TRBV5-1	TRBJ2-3	CASSLGGRVPDTQYF
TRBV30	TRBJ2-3	CAWSVLGGYDTQYF
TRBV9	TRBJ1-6	CASSVAAGGSSGSPLHF
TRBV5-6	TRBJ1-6	CASRKEQVGSPLHF
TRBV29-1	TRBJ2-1	CSVRTSSNNEQFF
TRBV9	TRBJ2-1	CASRDTSGSGNEQFF
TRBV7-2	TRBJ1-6	CASSFSDRHLGGNSPLHF
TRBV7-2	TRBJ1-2	CASSPNSGNYGYTF
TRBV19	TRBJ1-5	CASSPGTGGSQPQHF
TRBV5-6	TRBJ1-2	CASSLQGAFVYGYTF
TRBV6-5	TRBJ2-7	CASNFPQVYEQYF
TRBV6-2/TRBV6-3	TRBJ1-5	CASSYDRGQGNQPQHF
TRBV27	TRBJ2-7	CASRKIDRGLYEQYF
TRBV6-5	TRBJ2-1	CASRGQGRNEQFF
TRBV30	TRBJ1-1	CAWSALQGRDTEAFF
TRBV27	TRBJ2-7	CASSKDRGRNEQYF
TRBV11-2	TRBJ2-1	CASSQWAGVYNEQFF
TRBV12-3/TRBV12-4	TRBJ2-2	CASSYVTAGELFF
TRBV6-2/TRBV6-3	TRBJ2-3	CASSLTSGSTDTQYF
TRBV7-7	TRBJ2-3	CASSGGSTDTQYF
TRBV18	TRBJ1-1	CASSPSQGSNTEAFF